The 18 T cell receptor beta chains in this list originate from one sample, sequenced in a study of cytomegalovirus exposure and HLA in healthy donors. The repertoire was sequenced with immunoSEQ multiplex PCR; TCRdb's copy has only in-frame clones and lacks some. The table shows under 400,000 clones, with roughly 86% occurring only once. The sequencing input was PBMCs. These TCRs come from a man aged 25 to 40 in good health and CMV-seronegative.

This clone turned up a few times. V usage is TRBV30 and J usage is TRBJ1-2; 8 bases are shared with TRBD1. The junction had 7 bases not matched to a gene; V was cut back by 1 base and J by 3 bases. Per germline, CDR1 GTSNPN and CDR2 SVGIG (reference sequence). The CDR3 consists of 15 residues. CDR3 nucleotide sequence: TGTGCCTGGAGTGCAACGACAGGGGAACACTATGGCTACACCTTC. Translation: CAWSATTGEHYGYTF. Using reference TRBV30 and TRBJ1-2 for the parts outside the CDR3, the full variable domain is SQTIHQWPATLVQPVGSPLSLECTVEGTSNPNLYWYRQAAGRGLQLLFYSVGIGQISSEVPQNLSASRPQDRQFILSSKKLLLSDSGFYLCAWSATTGEHYGYTFGSGTRLTVV.

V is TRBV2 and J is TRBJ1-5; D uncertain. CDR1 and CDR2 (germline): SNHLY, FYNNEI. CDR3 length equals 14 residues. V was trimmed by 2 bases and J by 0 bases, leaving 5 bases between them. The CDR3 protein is CASSESRSNQPQHF. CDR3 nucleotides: TGTGCCAGCAGTGAATCCCGTAGCAATCAGCCCCAGCATTTT.

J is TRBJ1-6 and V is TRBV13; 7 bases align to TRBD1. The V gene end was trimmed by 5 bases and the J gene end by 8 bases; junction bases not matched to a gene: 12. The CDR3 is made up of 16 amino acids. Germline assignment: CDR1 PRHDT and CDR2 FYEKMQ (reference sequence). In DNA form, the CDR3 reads TGTGCCAGCAGCGAAGAAAGGGGGCGCAGGGATTCACCCCTCCACTTT. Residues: CASSEERGRRDSPLHF.

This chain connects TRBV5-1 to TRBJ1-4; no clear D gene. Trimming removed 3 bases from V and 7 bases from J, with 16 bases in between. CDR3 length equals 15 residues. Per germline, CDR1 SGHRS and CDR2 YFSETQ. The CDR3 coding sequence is TGCGCCAGCAGCTCGGTACCCGGACTAAGTGAAAAACTGTTTTTT. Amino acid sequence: CASSSVPGLSEKLFF.

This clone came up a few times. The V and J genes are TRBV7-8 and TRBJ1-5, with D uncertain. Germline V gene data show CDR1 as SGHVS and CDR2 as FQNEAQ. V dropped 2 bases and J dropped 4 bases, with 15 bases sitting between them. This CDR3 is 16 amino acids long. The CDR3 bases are TGTGCCAGCAGCTTAAGTAGAGTTGGGAGGAATCAGCCCCAGCATTTT. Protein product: CASSLSRVGRNQPQHF.

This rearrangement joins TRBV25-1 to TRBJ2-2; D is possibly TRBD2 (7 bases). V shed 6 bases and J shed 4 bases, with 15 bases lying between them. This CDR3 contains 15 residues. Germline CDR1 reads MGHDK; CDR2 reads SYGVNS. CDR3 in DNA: TGTGCCAGCAGGCAGGGAGGGGGAGGCACCGGGGAGCTGTTTTTT. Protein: CASRQGGGGTGELFF.

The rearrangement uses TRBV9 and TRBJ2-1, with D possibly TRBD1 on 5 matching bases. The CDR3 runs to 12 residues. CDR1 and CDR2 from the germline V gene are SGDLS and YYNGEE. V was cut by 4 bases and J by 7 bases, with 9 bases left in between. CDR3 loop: CASSPGLNEQFF. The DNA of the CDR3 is TGTGCCAGCAGCCCAGGGTTGAATGAGCAGTTCTTC.

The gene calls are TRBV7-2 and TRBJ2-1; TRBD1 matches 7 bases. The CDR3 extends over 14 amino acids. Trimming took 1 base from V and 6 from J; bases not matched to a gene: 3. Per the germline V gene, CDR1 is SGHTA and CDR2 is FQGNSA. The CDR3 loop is CASSLEQGVNEQFF. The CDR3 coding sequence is TGTGCCAGCAGCTTAGAGCAGGGGGTCAATGAGCAGTTCTTC. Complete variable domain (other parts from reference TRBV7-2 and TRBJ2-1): GAGVSQSPSNKVTEKGKDVELRCDPISGHTALYWYRQSLGQGLEFLIYFQGNSAPDKSGLPSDRFSAERTGGSVSTLTIQRTQQEDSAVYLCASSLEQGVNEQFFGPGTRLTVL.

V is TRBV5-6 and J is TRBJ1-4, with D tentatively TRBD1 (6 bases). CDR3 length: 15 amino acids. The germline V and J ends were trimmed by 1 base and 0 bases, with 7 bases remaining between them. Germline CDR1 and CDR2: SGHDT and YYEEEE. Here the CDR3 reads CASSLRGTTNEKLFF. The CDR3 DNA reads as TGTGCCAGCAGCTTGAGGGGGACAACTAATGAAAAACTGTTTTTT.

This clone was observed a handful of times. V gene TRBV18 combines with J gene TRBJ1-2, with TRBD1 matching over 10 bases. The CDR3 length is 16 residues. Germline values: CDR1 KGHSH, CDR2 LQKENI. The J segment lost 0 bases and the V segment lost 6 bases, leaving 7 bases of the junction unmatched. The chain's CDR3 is CASSHGQGEANYGYTF. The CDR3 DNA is TGTGCCAGCTCCCACGGACAGGGGGAAGCTAACTATGGCTACACCTTC.

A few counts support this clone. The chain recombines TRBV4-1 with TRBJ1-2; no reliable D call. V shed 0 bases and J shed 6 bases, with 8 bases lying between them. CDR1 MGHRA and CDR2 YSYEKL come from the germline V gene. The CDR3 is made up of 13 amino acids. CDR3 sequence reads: CASSQDTEDGYTF. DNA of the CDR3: TGCGCCAGCAGCCAAGATACAGAAGATGGCTACACCTTC.

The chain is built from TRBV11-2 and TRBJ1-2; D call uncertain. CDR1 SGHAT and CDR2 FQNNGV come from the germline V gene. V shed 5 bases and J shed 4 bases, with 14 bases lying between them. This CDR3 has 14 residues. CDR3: CASSGIGSFYGYTF. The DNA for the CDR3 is TGTGCCAGCAGCGGAATAGGGAGTTTCTATGGCTACACCTTC.

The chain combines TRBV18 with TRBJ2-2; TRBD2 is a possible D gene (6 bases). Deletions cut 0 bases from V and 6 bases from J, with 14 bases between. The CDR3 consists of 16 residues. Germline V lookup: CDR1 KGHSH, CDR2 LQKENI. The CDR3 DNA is TGTGCCAGCTCACCACCGGCGGGGCCCCCCTCCGGGGAGCTGTTTTTT. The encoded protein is CASSPPAGPPSGELFF.

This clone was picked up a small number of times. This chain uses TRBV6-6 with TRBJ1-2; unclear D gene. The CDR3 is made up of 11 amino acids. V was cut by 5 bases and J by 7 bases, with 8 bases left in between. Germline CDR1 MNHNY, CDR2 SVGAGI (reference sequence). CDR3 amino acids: CASSTGSGYTF. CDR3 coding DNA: TGTGCCAGCAGTACGGGGAGTGGCTACACCTTC.

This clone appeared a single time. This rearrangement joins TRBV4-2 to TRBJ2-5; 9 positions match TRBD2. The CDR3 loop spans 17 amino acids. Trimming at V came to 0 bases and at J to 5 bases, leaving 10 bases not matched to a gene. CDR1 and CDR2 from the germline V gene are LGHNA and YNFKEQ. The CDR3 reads CASSQDVRGGAGETQYF. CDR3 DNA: TGTGCCAGCAGCCAAGATGTCCGCGGGGGGGCCGGGGAGACCCAGTACTTC.

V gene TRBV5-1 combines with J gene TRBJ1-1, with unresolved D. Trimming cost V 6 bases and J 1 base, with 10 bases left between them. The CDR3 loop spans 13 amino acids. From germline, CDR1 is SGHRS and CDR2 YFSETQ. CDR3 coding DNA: TGCGCCAGCACCGAGGTGGGGAACACTGAAGCTTTCTTT. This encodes CASTEVGNTEAFF.

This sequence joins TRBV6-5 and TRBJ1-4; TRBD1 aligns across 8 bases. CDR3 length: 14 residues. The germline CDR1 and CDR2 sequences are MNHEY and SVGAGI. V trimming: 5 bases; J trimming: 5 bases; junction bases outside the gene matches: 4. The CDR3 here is CASSDRGGNEKLFF. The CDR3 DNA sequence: TGTGCCAGCAGTGACAGGGGAGGGAATGAAAAACTGTTTTTT.

CDR3 region: CASSVDPGSLWEQFF. For the CDR3, the DNA is TGTGCCAGCAGCGTAGATCCGGGGTCTCTGTGGGAGCAGTTCTTC. The chain couples TRBV9 to TRBJ2-1, with D perhaps TRBD2 (5 bases). Per the germline V gene, CDR1 is SGDLS and CDR2 is YYNGEE. V dropped 0 bases and J dropped 10 bases, with 17 bases sitting between them. CDR3 size: 15 residues.